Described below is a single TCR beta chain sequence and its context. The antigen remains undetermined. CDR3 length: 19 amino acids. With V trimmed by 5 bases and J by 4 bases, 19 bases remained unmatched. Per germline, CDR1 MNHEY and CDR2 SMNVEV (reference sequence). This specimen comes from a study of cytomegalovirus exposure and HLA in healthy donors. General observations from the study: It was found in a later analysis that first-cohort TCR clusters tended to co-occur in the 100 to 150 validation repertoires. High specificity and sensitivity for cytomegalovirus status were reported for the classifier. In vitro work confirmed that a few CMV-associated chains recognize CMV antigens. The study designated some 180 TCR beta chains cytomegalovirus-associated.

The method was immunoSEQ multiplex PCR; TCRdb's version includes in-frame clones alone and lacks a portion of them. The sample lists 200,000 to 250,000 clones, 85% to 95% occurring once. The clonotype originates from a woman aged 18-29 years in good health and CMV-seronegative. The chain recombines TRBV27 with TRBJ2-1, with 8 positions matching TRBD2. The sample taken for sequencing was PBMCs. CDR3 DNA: TGTGCCAGCAGTCTACGACCATTAGCGGGACCAGTCTCGTACAATGAGCAGTTCTTC. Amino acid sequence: CASSLRPLAGPVSYNEQFF.